The 31 T cell receptor beta chains in this list originate from one sample, sequenced in a study of blood T cell repertoires in COVID-19 (dated by TCRdb to 2020 to 2022). Receptor amplification or capture employed the immunoSEQ multiplex PCR assay. TCRdb carries this immuneACCESS record with in-frame sequences only. Its versions omit some clonotypes, under half of them owing to an unresolved V gene in the studies checked, with the rest unexplained. The sample table holds 200,000 to 250,000 clones, of which about 90% were seen once. The ten top clones hold roughly 6.3% of the sample. Sequencing used peripheral blood. These receptors came from a man in his 60s with acute or convalescent COVID-19.

The chain carries TRBV28 and TRBJ1-1, with a tentative D call TRBD1 (6 bases). Germline V gene data show CDR1 as MDHEN and CDR2 as SYDVKM. The CDR3 spans 12 residues. V was shortened by 5 bases and J by 12 bases, with 16 bases between the two germline ends. CDR3 sequence: CASSPSSGTTFF. The CDR3 nucleotides are TGTGCCAGCAGTCCGAGTTCCGGGACAACTTTCTTT. Combining the CDR3 with reference TRBV28 and TRBJ1-1 gives the whole variable domain DVKVTQSSRYLVKRTGEKVFLECVQDMDHENMFWYRQDPGLGLRLIYFSYDVKMKEKGDIPEGYSVSREKKERFSLILESASTNQTSMYLCASSPSSGTTFFGQGTRLTVV.

The chain recombines TRBV2 with TRBJ1-3, with D perhaps TRBD1 (6 bases). This CDR3 has 15 amino acids. V lost 5 bases to trimming and J lost 2 bases, with 13 bases between them. Germline assignment: CDR1 SNHLY and CDR2 FYNNEI. The DNA of the CDR3 is TGTGCCAGCAGTCAACAGGGATCACCTGGAAACACCATATATTTT. Encoded protein: CASSQQGSPGNTIYF.

The chain has TRBV27 and TRBJ2-5; 9 nucleotides line up with TRBD1. The germline V gene has CDR1 MNHEY and CDR2 SMNVEV (reference sequence). The J segment lost 5 bases and the V segment lost 5 bases, leaving 6 bases of the junction unmatched. This CDR3 has 14 amino acids. As DNA, the CDR3 is TGTGCCAGCAGTATCACAGGGGGCGCGGAGACCCAGTACTTC. Its translation is CASSITGGAETQYF.

This rearrangement joins TRBV5-4 to TRBJ2-7; D not resolved. The germline gives CDR1 SGHNT, CDR2 YYREEE (reference sequence). CDR3 length: 14 amino acids. V was pared by 0 bases and J by 0 bases, with 7 bases between. DNA of the CDR3: TGTGCCAGCAGCTTGGGTCCCAGCTCCTACGAGCAGTACTTC. Its translation: CASSLGPSSYEQYF.

This chain connects TRBV7-8 to TRBJ1-4, with 7 bases fitting TRBD1. V shed 5 bases, J shed 7 bases, and the junction held 4 bases outside the gene matches. Germline V gene data show CDR1 as SGHVS and CDR2 as FQNEAQ. The CDR3 covers 13 residues. The CDR3 loop is CASSRQGSEKLFF. For the CDR3, the DNA is TGTGCCAGCAGCCGACAGGGAAGTGAAAAACTGTTTTTT.

The chain recombines TRBV27 with TRBJ2-3; 8 bases are a match to TRBD2. The germline CDR1 and CDR2 sequences are MNHEY and SMNVEV (reference sequence). This CDR3 has 14 residues. The V segment lost 2 bases and the J segment 5 bases; nucleotides outside the gene matches: 3. This chain's CDR3 is CASSLVLAGDTQYF. CDR3 DNA: TGTGCCAGCAGTTTAGTTCTAGCGGGAGATACGCAGTATTTT.

The rearrangement joins TRBV14 to TRBJ2-7; TRBD1 is a possible D gene (5 bases). Trimming removed 4 bases from V and 1 base from J, with 8 bases in between. The CDR3 is made up of 13 amino acids. Germline loops: CDR1 SGHDN, CDR2 FVKESK. The chain's CDR3 is CASSLQGSYEQYF. CDR3 DNA sequence: TGTGCCAGCAGCCTTCAGGGTTCCTACGAGCAGTACTTC.

The chain is built from TRBV4-2 and TRBJ2-7; TRBD2 aligns across 7 bases. Germline assignment: CDR1 LGHNA and CDR2 YNFKEQ. The V and J ends lost 1 base and 3 bases, in that order; junction bases with no gene match: 9. This CDR3 comprises 16 residues. CDR3 region: CASSQGSSGGYYEQYF. The CDR3, as DNA: TGTGCCAGCAGCCAAGGGTCTAGCGGTGGGTACTACGAGCAGTACTTC.

The rearrangement links TRBV7-2 to TRBJ1-2; D may be TRBD1 (6 bases). Germline-derived CDR1 and CDR2 are SGHTA and FQGNSA. The V end lost 3 bases, the J end lost 8 bases, and 13 bases lay between the germline ends. The CDR3 totals 13 residues. CDR3 sequence reads: CASSFGQLQGYTF. CDR3 DNA: TGTGCCAGCAGCTTTGGACAGCTCCAAGGCTACACCTTC.

In DNA form, the CDR3 reads TGTGCCAGCACCAATGGGGTAACAGGGTACAGCAATCAGCCCCAGCATTTT. Protein product: CASTNGVTGYSNQPQHF. The J gene is TRBJ1-5, the V gene TRBV28; possibly TRBD1 for D (6 bases). V was cut by 7 bases and J by 1 base, with 20 bases left in between. This CDR3 comprises 17 residues. Germline V CDR1 and CDR2: MDHEN, SYDVKM. Looking up the rest from reference TRBV28 and TRBJ1-5 gives the full variable domain: DVKVTQSSRYLVKRTGEKVFLECVQDMDHENMFWYRQDPGLGLRLIYFSYDVKMKEKGDIPEGYSVSREKKERFSLILESASTNQTSMYLCASTNGVTGYSNQPQHFGDGTRLSIL.

The chain is built from TRBV6-5 and TRBJ1-1, with D maybe TRBD1 (5 bases). The V gene lost 5 bases and the J gene lost 1 base, with 11 bases spanning the gap. Germline assignment: CDR1 MNHEY and CDR2 SVGAGI. The CDR3 has 14 residues. DNA for the CDR3: TGTGCCAGCAGTCCGATAGGACAGAACACTGAAGCTTTCTTT. This gives the protein CASSPIGQNTEAFF.

This chain joins TRBV7-2 and TRBJ1-1, with 7 bases fitting TRBD1. The CDR3 consists of 15 residues. Germline values: CDR1 SGHTA, CDR2 FQGNSA. V trimming: 2 bases; J trimming: 5 bases; junction bases outside the gene matches: 8. CDR3 nucleotide sequence: TGTGCCAGCAGCTTACAAGTTTCACAGGGGACTGAAGCTTTCTTT. It codes for CASSLQVSQGTEAFF.

A remark on this clone: The junction departs from germline at one end; a sequencing error may be responsible. The rearrangement links TRBV7-7 to TRBJ1-1; a weak D match, TRBD1 (6 bases). The germline gives CDR1 SSHAT, CDR2 FNYEAQ (reference sequence). This CDR3 has 17 amino acids. CDR3 bases: TGTGCTAGCAGCTTAGTAGCGCCAGGGGCATTGAACACTGAAGCTTTCTTT. Protein sequence: CASSLVAPGALNTEAFF.

J is TRBJ1-3 and V is TRBV7-6, with a tentative D call TRBD1 (6 bases). The CDR3 runs to 16 residues. Germline CDR1 SGHVS, CDR2 FNYEAQ. Deletions cut 3 bases from V and 0 bases from J, with 12 bases between. The CDR3 DNA follows: TGTGCCAGCAGCTTTGGACAGACCTTCTCTGGAAACACCATATATTTT. This sequence encodes CASSFGQTFSGNTIYF.

The chain joins TRBV7-3 to TRBJ1-6, with TRBD1 as a possible D gene (5 bases). The ends were cut back, 3 bases at V and 8 bases at J, with 14 bases in the middle. The CDR3 loop spans 15 amino acids. Germline V gene sequence: CDR1 SGHTA, CDR2 FQGTGA. The CDR3 nucleotides read TGTGCCAGCAGCTTGGGTCCAGGGCCGGATTCACCCCTCCACTTT. It is translated as CASSLGPGPDSPLHF. Full variable domain (outside the CDR3, taken from reference TRBV7-3 and TRBJ1-6): GAGVSQTPSNKVTEKGKYVELRCDPISGHTALYWYRQSLGQGPEFLIYFQGTGAADDSGLPNDRFFAVRPEGSVSTLKIQRTERGDSAVYLCASSLGPGPDSPLHFGNGTRLTVT.

This chain joins TRBV6-5 and TRBJ1-2, with 8 bases aligning to TRBD1. Germline V gene sequence: CDR1 MNHEY, CDR2 SVGAGI. The CDR3 has 15 residues. Losses at the gene ends were 4 bases for V and 4 bases for J; bases not matched to a gene: 8. CDR3 bases: TGTGCCAGCAGTTTGTTCTCAGGGGGCGCCTATGGCTACACCTTC. It translates to CASSLFSGGAYGYTF.

The V gene is TRBV25-1, the J gene TRBJ2-7, with a possible D match to TRBD2 (6 bases). Germline lookup yields CDR1 MGHDK and CDR2 SYGVNS. With 4 bases removed from V and 6 bases from J, the gap between germline ends came to 13 bases. This CDR3 region has 13 residues. The CDR3 coding sequence is TGTGCCAGCAGTGGCGGGGCCCTCCGCGAGCAGTACTTC. Its translation: CASSGGALREQYF.

The rearrangement links TRBV7-8 to TRBJ2-5, with 7 nucleotides matching TRBD2. The CDR3 length is 12 residues. The V gene's germline CDR1 is SGHVS and CDR2 FQNEAQ. V gave up 5 bases and J gave up 4 bases; unmatched junction bases: 1. The CDR3 reads CASSGEGETQYF. CDR3 nucleotides: TGTGCCAGCAGCGGGGAGGGAGAGACCCAGTACTTC.

The sample holds a few counts of this clone. The V and J genes are TRBV28 and TRBJ2-7, with TRBD1 matching over 7 bases. Germline trimming cut 6 bases from V and 4 bases from J; bases unmatched to any gene: 12. The CDR3 runs 15 residues. Germline loops: CDR1 MDHEN, CDR2 SYDVKM. In nucleotides, the CDR3 is TGTGCCAGCAGGGGGTTTGAGGGGGCGGTTTACGAGCAGTACTTC. This encodes CASRGFEGAVYEQYF.

The rearrangement joins TRBV28 to TRBJ2-2, with 12 bases matching TRBD2. The CDR3 has 22 residues. CDR1 is MDHEN, CDR2 SYDVKM, per germline. The trim removed 3 bases at V and 1 base at J, leaving 18 bases unmatched. This chain's CDR3 is CASSLGLWSGRLAGVNTGELFF. CDR3 bases: TGTGCCAGCAGTTTGGGTCTTTGGTCAGGGCGACTAGCGGGGGTGAACACCGGGGAGCTGTTTTTT.

For this clone: Other nucleotide sequences from this sample produce the same CDR3. J is TRBJ2-2 and V is TRBV30; possibly TRBD2 for D (6 bases). CDR3 size: 13 residues. Germline V CDR1 and CDR2: GTSNPN, SVGIG (reference sequence). V lost 0 bases, J lost 5 bases, and 7 bases lay in between. The CDR3 DNA follows: TGTGCCTGGAGTGTACGGGGGACCGGGGAGCTGTTTTTT. It yields the protein CAWSVRGTGELFF.

The chain carries TRBV25-1 and TRBJ1-3; D remains ambiguous. CDR3 length: 13 amino acids. Trimming stripped 6 bases from V and 0 bases from J, with 6 bases between. The V gene's germline CDR1 is MGHDK and CDR2 SYGVNS. DNA of the CDR3: TGTGCCAGCAGGAGTAGCTCTGGAAACACCATATATTTT. This gives the protein CASRSSSGNTIYF.

This clone was counted a single time. This rearrangement joins TRBV29-1 to TRBJ2-6; no definite D call. Germline values: CDR1 SQVTM, CDR2 ANQGSEA. This CDR3 has 12 residues. V was shortened by 6 bases and J by 0 bases, with 3 bases between the two germline ends. The CDR3 loop reads CSVHSGANVLTF. The CDR3, as DNA: TGCAGCGTACACTCTGGGGCCAACGTCCTGACTTTC.

The chain recombines TRBV11-3 with TRBJ1-1, with D possibly being TRBD1 (5 bases). V shed 0 bases and J shed 3 bases, with 8 bases lying between them. There are 14 residues in the CDR3. Germline CDR1 SGHNT, CDR2 YENEEA. DNA of the CDR3: TGTGCCAGCAGCTTAGAGGCGGGGGACACTGAAGCTTTCTTT. Translating it yields CASSLEAGDTEAFF.

In DNA form, the CDR3 reads TGCGCCAGCAGCGCCAGGGGTGCAACTAATGAAAAACTGTTTTTT. It specifies CASSARGATNEKLFF. This sequence joins TRBV5-1 and TRBJ1-4, with D possibly matching TRBD1 (6 bases). The germline gives CDR1 SGHRS, CDR2 YFSETQ. The V end was cut by 4 bases, the J end by 0 bases, with 10 bases between. The CDR3 has 15 amino acids.

The gene calls are TRBV27 and TRBJ2-5; the D gene is possibly TRBD1 (5 bases). Trimming took 2 bases from V and 1 from J, leaving 14 bases between them. There are 16 residues in the CDR3. The germline gives CDR1 MNHEY, CDR2 SMNVEV (reference sequence). The CDR3 loop reads CASSLGPYTGQETQYF. In DNA form, the CDR3 reads TGTGCCAGCAGTTTAGGTCCCTATACAGGCCAAGAGACCCAGTACTTC.

This rearrangement joins TRBV24-1 to TRBJ2-7; maybe TRBD2 (5 bases). This CDR3 contains 12 residues. V lost 4 bases and J lost 6, with 9 bases in between. Germline-derived CDR1 and CDR2 are KGHDR and SFDVKD. The CDR3 spells CATSEGRGEQYF. The CDR3 DNA reads TGTGCCACCAGTGAGGGGAGAGGCGAGCAGTACTTC.

The chain employs TRBV9 and TRBJ2-1; TRBD2 is a possible D gene (5 bases). The CDR3 totals 14 residues. Germline values: CDR1 SGDLS, CDR2 YYNGEE. The ends were cut back, 4 bases at V and 12 bases at J, with 20 bases in the middle. The DNA of the CDR3 is TGTGCCAGCAGCCCCTCTCCCGAGGCGGGCCCGCAGTTCTTC. This sequence encodes CASSPSPEAGPQFF.

In this sample, this clone turned up once. V is TRBV11-2 and J is TRBJ2-1; D not certain. This CDR3 region has 13 residues. Germline CDR1 is SGHAT and CDR2 is FQNNGV. Trimming cost V 1 base and J 5 bases, with 6 bases left between them. The CDR3 region has the DNA TGTGCCAGCAGCTTAGGTAGTCACAATGAGCAGTTCTTC. Its protein is CASSLGSHNEQFF.

The chain combines TRBV7-8 with TRBJ1-6, with D possibly matching TRBD1 (6 bases). V was cut by 1 base and J by 8 bases, with 12 bases left in between. The CDR3 sequence is 15 residues long. Germline CDR1 and CDR2: SGHVS and FQNEAQ. CDR3 sequence reads: CASSLGRTVDSPLHF. CDR3 DNA: TGTGCCAGCAGCTTAGGGCGGACAGTGGATTCACCCCTCCACTTT.

The V and J genes are TRBV19 and TRBJ1-4; 7 nucleotides line up with TRBD1. This CDR3 is 15 amino acids long. The J segment lost 1 base and the V segment lost 5 bases, leaving 4 bases of the junction unmatched. CDR1 and CDR2 from the germline V gene are LNHDA and SQIVND (reference sequence). The CDR3 spells CASSQRQGTNEKLFF. The CDR3 region has the DNA TGTGCCAGTAGTCAAAGACAGGGAACTAATGAAAAACTGTTTTTT.